This TCR beta chain comes out of a study of T cells expressing NK-cell markers. Study details: Seven HCMV-seropositive donors and one seronegative donor made up the eight sequenced donors.

Germline CDR1 MDHEN, CDR2 SYDVKM. This CDR3 comprises 14 residues. TCRdb re-called the 5' RACE reads and gives one entry per CDR3 protein, without DNA. The listing contains about 260,000 distinct CDR3 sequences. The TCR sequence derives from a man younger than 35 in good health. The sequenced sample was blood T cells: a sorted CD56 or NKG2C T cell subset, CD4+ or CD8+ T cells, or bulk PBMC T cells (not recorded which). This rearrangement joins TRBV28 to TRBJ1-5; TCRdb selects TRBD1, and the lack of DNA leaves this call unchecked. The CDR3 reads CASRLDRVTQPQHF.